A single T cell receptor beta chain is shown here with its context. The target antigen is unknown. In germline, CDR1 is SGHRS, CDR2 YFSETQ. This CDR3 has 12 residues. With the 5' RACE reads reprocessed, TCRdb shows one record per CDR3 protein and no DNA. The table lists approximately 170,000 distinct CDR3 sequences. The source of the sample is a study of T cells expressing NK-cell markers. Overall study findings and caveats: Among CD8+ T cells from about six donors, dominant NKG2C+ clonotypes accounted for about 1.0-7.0%.

This TCR was sampled from a man aged 18 to 69 in good health. The chain uses TRBV5-1 and TRBJ2-3; TCRdb selects TRBD2, and the lack of DNA leaves this call unchecked. Sequences were obtained from blood T cells: a sorted CD56 or NKG2C T cell subset, CD4+ or CD8+ T cells, or bulk PBMC T cells (not recorded which). CDR3 in amino acids: CASSPGLAPQYF. Combining the CDR3 with reference TRBV5-1 and TRBJ2-3 gives the whole variable domain KAGVTQTPRYLIKTRGQQVTLSCSPISGHRSVSWYQQTPGQGLQFLFEYFSETQRNKGNFPGRFSGRQFSNSRSEMNVSTLELGDSALYLCASSPGLAPQYFGPGTRLTVL.